The 14 T cell receptor beta chains below all came from one sample that was sequenced in a study of OX40 agonist ivuxolimab in advanced cancers. The data were produced by immunoSEQ multiplex PCR, yet TCRdb's version contains in-frame clones alone and is incomplete. The sample has about 100,000 clones; roughly 94% are singletons. The sequencing here drew on CD4+ or CD8+ T cells sorted from blood, taken in a trial of the OX40 agonist ivuxolimab. The receptors come from an adult with an advanced solid tumor such as melanoma, head and neck, liver or kidney cancer.

The V gene is TRBV19, the J gene TRBJ2-5; TRBD2 aligns across 8 bases. In germline, CDR1 is LNHDA, CDR2 SQIVND (reference sequence). J lost 5 bases, V lost 5 bases, and 19 bases had no gene match. The CDR3 runs 18 residues. DNA of the CDR3: TGTGCCAGTAGTCCTCAACGAAGCGGGAGAGGCGGTAGGGAGACCCAGTACTTC. Protein sequence: CASSPQRSGRGGRETQYF.

This rearrangement joins TRBV7-2 to TRBJ2-2; the match to TRBD2 covers 9 bases. CDR1 and CDR2 from the germline V gene are SGHTA and FQGNSA. Trimming removed 1 base from V and 4 bases from J; junction bases left unmatched: 4. This CDR3 comprises 16 residues. CDR3 DNA sequence: TGTGCCAGCAGCTTAGGCGGGAGGGGGCGCACCGGGGAGCTGTTTTTT. It is translated as CASSLGGRGRTGELFF.

CDR3 nucleotides: TGTGCCAGCAGCTTACAGGGGGCGGCCCTCAATGAGCAGTTCTTC. It yields the protein CASSLQGAALNEQFF. The chain joins TRBV7-7 to TRBJ2-1, with 8 bases matching TRBD1. There are 15 residues in the CDR3. Germline lookup yields CDR1 SSHAT and CDR2 FNYEAQ (reference sequence). V was pared by 2 bases and J by 6 bases, with 6 bases of the junction left unmatched.

Only a few counts were recorded for this clone. This rearrangement joins TRBV7-9 to TRBJ2-1; D possibly matches TRBD1 or TRBD2 (5 bases each). The CDR3 has 11 amino acids. Germline assignment: CDR1 SEHNR and CDR2 FQNEAQ (reference sequence). V was shortened by 2 bases and J by 11 bases, with 7 bases between the two germline ends. The CDR3 DNA reads TGTGCCAGCAGCTTACCGGGACAGCAGTTCTTC. Its translation is CASSLPGQQFF. The variable domain in full, completed from reference TRBV7-9 and TRBJ2-1, reads DTGVSQNPRHKITKRGQNVTFRCDPISEHNRLYWYRQTLGQGPEFLTYFQNEAQLEKSRLLSDRFSAERPKGSFSTLEIQRTEQGDSAMYLCASSLPGQQFFGPGTRLTVL.

The chain uses TRBV5-1 and TRBJ2-3; D unclear. V was cut by 1 base and J by 2 bases, with 14 bases left in between. The germline gives CDR1 SGHRS, CDR2 YFSETQ. CDR3 length: 16 amino acids. The CDR3 nucleotides are TGCGCCAGCAGCTTGTCGCTAGACTTCGTCACAGATACGCAGTATTTT. Translating gives CASSLSLDFVTDTQYF.

The V call is TRBV5-1, the J call TRBJ2-3; 9 nucleotides match TRBD1. After removal of 3 bases from V and 2 bases from J, the junction contained 7 bases not matched to a gene. Germline CDR1 and CDR2: SGHRS and YFSETQ. The CDR3 contains 16 residues. CDR3 nucleotides: TGCGCCAGCAGCTGGGACAGGGACCTTAACACAGATACGCAGTATTTT. Encoded protein: CASSWDRDLNTDTQYF. Supplemented by reference TRBV5-1 and TRBJ2-3, the full variable domain reads KAGVTQTPRYLIKTRGQQVTLSCSPISGHRSVSWYQQTPGQGLQFLFEYFSETQRNKGNFPGRFSGRQFSNSRSEMNVSTLELGDSALYLCASSWDRDLNTDTQYFGPGTRLTVL.

The rearrangement links TRBV7-2 to TRBJ2-7, with D uncertain. Trimming took 1 base from V and 3 from J, leaving 4 bases between them. The germline gives CDR1 SGHTA, CDR2 FQGNSA. This CDR3 contains 12 residues. CDR3 nucleotide sequence: TGTGCCAGCAGCTTAGGAGTCTACGAGCAGTACTTC. Amino acid sequence: CASSLGVYEQYF.

The rearrangement uses TRBV7-6 and TRBJ2-6; D ambiguous. V gave up 1 base and J gave up 4 bases, with 8 bases separating them. Germline V gene lookup returns CDR1 SGHVS and CDR2 FNYEAQ. The CDR3 runs to 15 residues. The CDR3: CASSLEGSGANVLTF. For the CDR3, the DNA is TGTGCCAGCAGCTTAGAAGGCTCCGGGGCCAACGTCCTGACTTTC.

The gene calls are TRBV7-9 and TRBJ1-1; the D is unclear. V was clipped by 2 bases and J by 5 bases, with 21 bases between them. CDR1 is SEHNR, CDR2 FQNEAQ, per germline (reference sequence). This CDR3 has 17 amino acids. CDR3 nucleotide sequence: TGTGCCAGCAGCTTACAAAGACCGGGCCGAAAACTAACTGAAGCTTTCTTT. Translated: CASSLQRPGRKLTEAFF.

The chain uses TRBV28 and TRBJ2-7, with 8 bases aligning to TRBD1. After removal of 6 bases from V and 2 bases from J, the junction contained 9 bases not matched to a gene. Per germline, CDR1 MDHEN and CDR2 SYDVKM. The CDR3 length is 15 residues. This CDR3 is CASSSPHRGTYEQYF. CDR3 DNA: TGTGCCAGCAGCTCACCGCACAGGGGGACCTACGAGCAGTACTTC.

V is TRBV5-1 and J is TRBJ1-3; no reliable D call. The CDR3 has 16 amino acids. Trimming removed 0 bases from V and 0 bases from J, with 10 bases in between. Germline CDR1 is SGHRS and CDR2 is YFSETQ. The CDR3, as DNA: TGCGCCAGCAGCTTGGGACGGACGAGCTCTGGAAACACCATATATTTT. Amino acids: CASSLGRTSSGNTIYF.

The genes are TRBV7-9 and TRBJ2-5; TRBD2 aligns across 12 bases. The CDR3 spans 18 residues. From germline, CDR1 is SEHNR and CDR2 FQNEAQ (reference sequence). J gave up 2 bases and V 5 bases, and 12 bases lay outside the gene matches. CDR3 sequence (DNA): TGTGCCAGCAGCAGGGCCCTACTAGCGGGAGGTCCTCAAGAGACCCAGTACTTC. This codes for CASSRALLAGGPQETQYF. Variable domain in full (rest from reference TRBV7-9 and TRBJ2-5): DTGVSQNPRHKITKRGQNVTFRCDPISEHNRLYWYRQTLGQGPEFLTYFQNEAQLEKSRLLSDRFSAERPKGSFSTLEIQRTEQGDSAMYLCASSRALLAGGPQETQYFGPGTRLLVL.

The chain uses TRBV10-3 and TRBJ2-3; D not resolved. The CDR3 totals 14 residues. Trimming removed 6 bases at V and 2 bases at J, with 12 bases between. Germline values: CDR1 ENHRY, CDR2 SYGVKD. CDR3 DNA: TGTGCCATCAGCCTTGAAGGCGTCACAGATACGCAGTATTTT. Its translation: CAISLEGVTDTQYF.

The chain couples TRBV7-2 to TRBJ1-3; D is possibly TRBD1 (5 bases). The CDR3 sequence is 15 residues long. Germline V lookup: CDR1 SGHTA, CDR2 FQGNSA. Trimming shortened V by 6 bases and J by 2 bases, and 14 bases separated the two germline ends. In DNA form, the CDR3 reads TGTGCCAGCAGTCTTACATCCAGGGCTGGAAACACCATATATTTT. This gives the protein CASSLTSRAGNTIYF. Drawing the rest from reference TRBV7-2 and TRBJ1-3, the complete variable domain is GAGVSQSPSNKVTEKGKDVELRCDPISGHTALYWYRQSLGQGLEFLIYFQGNSAPDKSGLPSDRFSAERTGGSVSTLTIQRTQQEDSAVYLCASSLTSRAGNTIYFGEGSWLTVV.